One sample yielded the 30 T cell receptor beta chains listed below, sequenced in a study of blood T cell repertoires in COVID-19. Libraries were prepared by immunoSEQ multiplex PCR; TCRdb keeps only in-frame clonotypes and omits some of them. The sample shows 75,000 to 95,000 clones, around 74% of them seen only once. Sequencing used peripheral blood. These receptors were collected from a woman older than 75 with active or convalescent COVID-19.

The CDR3 loop reads CASGFTENYGYTF. The DNA for the CDR3 is TGTGCCAGCGGGTTCACAGAGAACTATGGCTACACCTTC. This rearrangement joins TRBV27 to TRBJ1-2; no reliable D call. The CDR3 totals 13 residues. Germline-derived CDR1 and CDR2 are MNHEY and SMNVEV (reference sequence). Trimming cost V 8 bases and J 2 bases, with 12 bases left between them.

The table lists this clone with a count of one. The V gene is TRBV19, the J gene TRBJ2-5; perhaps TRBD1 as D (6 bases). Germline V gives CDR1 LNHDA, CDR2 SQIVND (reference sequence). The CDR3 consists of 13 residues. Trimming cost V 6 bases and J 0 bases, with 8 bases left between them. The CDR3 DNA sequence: TGTGCCAGTAGGACAGGTCACCAAGAGACCCAGTACTTC. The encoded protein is CASRTGHQETQYF.

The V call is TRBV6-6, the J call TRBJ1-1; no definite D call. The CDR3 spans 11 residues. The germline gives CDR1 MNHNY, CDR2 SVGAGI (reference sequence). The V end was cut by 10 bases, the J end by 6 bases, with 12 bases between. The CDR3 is CATALGAEAFF. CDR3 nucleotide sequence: TGTGCCACCGCCTTGGGAGCTGAAGCTTTCTTT.

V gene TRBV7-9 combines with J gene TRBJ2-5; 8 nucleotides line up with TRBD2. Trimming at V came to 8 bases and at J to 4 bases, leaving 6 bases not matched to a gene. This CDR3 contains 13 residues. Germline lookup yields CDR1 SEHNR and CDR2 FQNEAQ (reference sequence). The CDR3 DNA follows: TGTGCCAGCGATCGGGGGGGCCGAGAGACCCAGTACTTC. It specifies CASDRGGRETQYF.

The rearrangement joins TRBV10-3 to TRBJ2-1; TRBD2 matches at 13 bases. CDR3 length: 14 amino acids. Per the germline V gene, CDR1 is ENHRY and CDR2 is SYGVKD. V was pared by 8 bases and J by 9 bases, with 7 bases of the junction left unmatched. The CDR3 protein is CAISGLAGLGEQFF. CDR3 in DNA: TGTGCCATCTCGGGACTAGCGGGACTAGGTGAGCAGTTCTTC.

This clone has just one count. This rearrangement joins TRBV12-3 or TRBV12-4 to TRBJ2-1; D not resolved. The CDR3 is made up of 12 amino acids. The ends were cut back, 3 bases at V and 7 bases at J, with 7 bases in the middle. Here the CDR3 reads CASSFLRNEQFF. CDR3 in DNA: TGTGCCAGCAGTTTTCTGCGGAATGAGCAGTTCTTC.

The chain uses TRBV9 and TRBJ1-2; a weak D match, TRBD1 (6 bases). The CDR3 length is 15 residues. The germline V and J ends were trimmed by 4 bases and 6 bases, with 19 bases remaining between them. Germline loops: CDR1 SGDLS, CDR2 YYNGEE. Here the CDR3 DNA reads TGTGCCAGCAGCACCCGAGGGGGGGAGGTGAATGGCTACACCTTC. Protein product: CASSTRGGEVNGYTF.

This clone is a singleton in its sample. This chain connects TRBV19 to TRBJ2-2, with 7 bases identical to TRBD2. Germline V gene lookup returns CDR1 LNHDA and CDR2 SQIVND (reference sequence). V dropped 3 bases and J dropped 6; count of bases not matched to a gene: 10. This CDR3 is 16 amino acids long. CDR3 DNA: TGTGCCAGTAGTATTCTGGGGGGGAGGAGCGCCGGGGAGCTGTTTTTT. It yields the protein CASSILGGRSAGELFF.

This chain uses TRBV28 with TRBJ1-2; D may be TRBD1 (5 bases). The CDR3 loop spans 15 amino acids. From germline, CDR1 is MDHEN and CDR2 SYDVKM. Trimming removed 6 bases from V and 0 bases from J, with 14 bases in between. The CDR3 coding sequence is TGTGCCAGCAGATCCCCGGAGGGGACTAACTATGGCTACACCTTC. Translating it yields CASRSPEGTNYGYTF.

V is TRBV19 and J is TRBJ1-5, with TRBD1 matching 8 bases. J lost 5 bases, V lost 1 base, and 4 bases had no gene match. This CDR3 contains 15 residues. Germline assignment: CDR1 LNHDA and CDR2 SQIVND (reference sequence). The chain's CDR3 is CASSIGTGFYQPQHF. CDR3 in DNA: TGTGCCAGTAGTATAGGGACAGGGTTTTATCAGCCCCAGCATTTT.

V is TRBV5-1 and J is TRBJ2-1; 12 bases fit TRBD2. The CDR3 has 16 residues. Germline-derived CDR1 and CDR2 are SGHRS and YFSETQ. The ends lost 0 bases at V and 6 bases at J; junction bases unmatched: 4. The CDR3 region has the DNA TGCGCCAGCAGCTTGGGGGGACTAGCGGGTCTCAATGAGCAGTTCTTC. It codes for CASSLGGLAGLNEQFF.

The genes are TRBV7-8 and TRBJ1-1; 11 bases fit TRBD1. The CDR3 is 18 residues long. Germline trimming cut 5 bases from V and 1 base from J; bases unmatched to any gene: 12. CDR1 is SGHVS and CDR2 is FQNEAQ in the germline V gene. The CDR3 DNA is TGTGCCAGCAGCGTCAAGACCGGGACAGGGGGTTCGAACACTGAAGCTTTCTTT. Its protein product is CASSVKTGTGGSNTEAFF.

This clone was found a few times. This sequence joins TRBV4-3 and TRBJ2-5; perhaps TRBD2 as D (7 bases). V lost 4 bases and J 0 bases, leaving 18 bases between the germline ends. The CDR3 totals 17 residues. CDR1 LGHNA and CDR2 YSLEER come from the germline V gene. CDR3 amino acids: CASSRSGGGGHQETQYF. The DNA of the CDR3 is TGCGCCAGCAGCCGCAGTGGGGGGGGCGGACACCAAGAGACCCAGTACTTC.

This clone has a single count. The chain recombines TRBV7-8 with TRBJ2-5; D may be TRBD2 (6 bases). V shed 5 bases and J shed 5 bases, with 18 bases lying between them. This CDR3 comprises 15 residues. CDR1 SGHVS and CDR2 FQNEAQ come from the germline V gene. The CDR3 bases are TGTGCCAGCAGCCCCCGGAGGGTAGATTTGGAGACCCAGTACTTC. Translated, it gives CASSPRRVDLETQYF.

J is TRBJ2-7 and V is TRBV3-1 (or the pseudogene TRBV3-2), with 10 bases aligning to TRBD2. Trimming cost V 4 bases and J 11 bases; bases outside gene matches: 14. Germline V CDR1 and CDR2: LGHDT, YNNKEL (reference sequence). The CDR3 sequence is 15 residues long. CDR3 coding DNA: TGTGCCAGCAGCCCGCAACTGCGGACTAGCGGTTTGAAGTACTTC. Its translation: CASSPQLRTSGLKYF.

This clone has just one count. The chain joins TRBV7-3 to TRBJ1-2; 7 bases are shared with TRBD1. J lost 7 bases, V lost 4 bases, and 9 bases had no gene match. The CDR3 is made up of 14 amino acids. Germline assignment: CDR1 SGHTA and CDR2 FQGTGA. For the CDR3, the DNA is TGTGCCAGCAGCTCAGGGACAGTAAGCGGTGGCTACACCTTC. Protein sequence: CASSSGTVSGGYTF.

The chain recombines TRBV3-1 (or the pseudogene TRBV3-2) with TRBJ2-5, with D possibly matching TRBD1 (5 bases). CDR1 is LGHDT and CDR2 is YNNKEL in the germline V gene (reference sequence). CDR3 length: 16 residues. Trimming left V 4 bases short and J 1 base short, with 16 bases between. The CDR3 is CASSLLGPTTQETQYF. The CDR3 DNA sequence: TGTGCCAGCAGCCTGCTGGGGCCGACCACCCAAGAGACCCAGTACTTC.

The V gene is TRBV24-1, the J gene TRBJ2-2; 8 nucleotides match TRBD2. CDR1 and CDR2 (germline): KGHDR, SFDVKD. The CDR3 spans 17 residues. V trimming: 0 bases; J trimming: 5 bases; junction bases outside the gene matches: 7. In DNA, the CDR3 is TGTGCCACCAGTGATTTGCGACGGGGGGGTGGTACCGGGGAGCTGTTTTTT. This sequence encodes CATSDLRRGGGTGELFF.

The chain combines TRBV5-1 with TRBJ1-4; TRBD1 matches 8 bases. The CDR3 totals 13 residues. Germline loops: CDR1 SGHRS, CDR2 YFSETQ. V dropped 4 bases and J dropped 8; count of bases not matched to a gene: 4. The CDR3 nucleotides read TGCGCCAGCAGCACAGGGGGAACCGAAAAACTGTTTTTT. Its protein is CASSTGGTEKLFF.

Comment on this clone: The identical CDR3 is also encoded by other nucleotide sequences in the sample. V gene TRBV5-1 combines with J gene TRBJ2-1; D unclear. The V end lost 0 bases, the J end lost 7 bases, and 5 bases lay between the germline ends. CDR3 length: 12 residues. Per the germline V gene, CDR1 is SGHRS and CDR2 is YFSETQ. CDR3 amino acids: CASSLVLNEQFF. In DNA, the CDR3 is TGCGCCAGCAGCTTGGTGTTAAATGAGCAGTTCTTC. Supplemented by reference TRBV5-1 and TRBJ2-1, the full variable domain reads KAGVTQTPRYLIKTRGQQVTLSCSPISGHRSVSWYQQTPGQGLQFLFEYFSETQRNKGNFPGRFSGRQFSNSRSEMNVSTLELGDSALYLCASSLVLNEQFFGPGTRLTVL.

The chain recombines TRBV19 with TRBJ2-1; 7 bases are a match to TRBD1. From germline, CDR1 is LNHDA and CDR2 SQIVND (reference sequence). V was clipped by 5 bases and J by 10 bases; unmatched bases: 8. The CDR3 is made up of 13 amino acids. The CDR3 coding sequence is TGTGCCAGTAGTCCAACAGGGGTACGGGAGCAGTTCTTC. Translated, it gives CASSPTGVREQFF.

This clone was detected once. The DNA of the CDR3 is TGTGCCAGCAGCGCCGACAGGGGGCTCGGCTACACCTTC. Translating it yields CASSADRGLGYTF. The V call is TRBV7-8, the J call TRBJ1-2, with 10 positions matching TRBD1. Germline-derived CDR1 and CDR2 are SGHVS and FQNEAQ. J gave up 8 bases and V 5 bases, and 5 bases lay outside the gene matches. The CDR3 covers 13 residues.

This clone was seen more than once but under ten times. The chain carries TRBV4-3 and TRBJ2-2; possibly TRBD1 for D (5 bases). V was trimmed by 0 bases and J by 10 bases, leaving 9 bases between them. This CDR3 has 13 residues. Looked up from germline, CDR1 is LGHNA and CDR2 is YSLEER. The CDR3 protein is CASSQDLGVELFF. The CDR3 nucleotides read TGCGCCAGCAGCCAAGATCTAGGGGTGGAGCTGTTTTTT.

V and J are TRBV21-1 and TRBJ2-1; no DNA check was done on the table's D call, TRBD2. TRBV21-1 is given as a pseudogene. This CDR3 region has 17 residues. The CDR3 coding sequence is TGTGCCAGCAGCCGGTCTAGCGGGAGTACTGCCTACAATGAGCAGTTCTTC. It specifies CASSRSSGSTAYNEQFF.

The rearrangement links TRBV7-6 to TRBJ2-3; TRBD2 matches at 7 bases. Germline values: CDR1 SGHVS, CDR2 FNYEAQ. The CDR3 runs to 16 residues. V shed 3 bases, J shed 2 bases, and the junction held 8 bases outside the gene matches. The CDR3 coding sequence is TGTGCCAGCAGCTTCGAAGCGGGATCCCCCACAGATACGCAGTATTTT. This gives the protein CASSFEAGSPTDTQYF.

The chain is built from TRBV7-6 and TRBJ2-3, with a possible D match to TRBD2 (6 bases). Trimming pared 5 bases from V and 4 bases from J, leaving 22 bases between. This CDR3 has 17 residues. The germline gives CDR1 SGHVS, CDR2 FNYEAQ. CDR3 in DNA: TGTGCCAGCAGCCCATCGCCCGAATGGAGGGAGGCAGATACGCAGTATTTT. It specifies CASSPSPEWREADTQYF.

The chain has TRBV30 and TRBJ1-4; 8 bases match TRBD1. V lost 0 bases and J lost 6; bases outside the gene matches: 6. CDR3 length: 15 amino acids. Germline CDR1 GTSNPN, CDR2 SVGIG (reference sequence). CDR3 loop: CAWSVRQGAYEKLFF. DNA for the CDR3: TGTGCCTGGAGTGTACGTCAGGGGGCTTATGAAAAACTGTTTTTT.

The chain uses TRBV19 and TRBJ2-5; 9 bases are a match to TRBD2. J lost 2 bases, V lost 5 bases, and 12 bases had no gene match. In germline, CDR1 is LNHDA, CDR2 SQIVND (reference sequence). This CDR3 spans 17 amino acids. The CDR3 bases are TGTGCCAGTAGTGTCGGGGGAAGACTAGCGGCTCAAGAGACCCAGTACTTC. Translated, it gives CASSVGGRLAAQETQYF.

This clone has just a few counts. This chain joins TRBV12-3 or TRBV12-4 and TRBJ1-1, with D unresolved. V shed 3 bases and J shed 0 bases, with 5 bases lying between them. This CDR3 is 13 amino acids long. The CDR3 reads CASSFFMNTEAFF. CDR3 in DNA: TGTGCCAGCAGTTTTTTTATGAACACTGAAGCTTTCTTT.

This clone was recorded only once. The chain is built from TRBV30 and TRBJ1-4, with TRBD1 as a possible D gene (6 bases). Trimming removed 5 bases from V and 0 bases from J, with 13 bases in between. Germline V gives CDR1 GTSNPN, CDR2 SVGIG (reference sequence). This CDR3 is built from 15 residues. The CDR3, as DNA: TGTGCCTGGGCCGTGGACAGTGCAACTAATGAAAAACTGTTTTTT. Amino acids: CAWAVDSATNEKLFF.